Each of the 25 T cell receptor beta chains below was sequenced from the same sample in a study of cytomegalovirus exposure and HLA in healthy donors. Primers for the PCR totalled 60 Vbeta and 13 Jbeta. Sequencing used immunoSEQ multiplex PCR; TCRdb keeps in-frame clones, though not all of them. The sample records some 180,000 clones, 8.5% to 10% being singletons. The sample taken for sequencing was PBMCs. These receptors were taken from a woman in her 30s in good health and CMV-seropositive.

This clone was seen more than once but under ten times. The chain uses TRBV5-1 and TRBJ2-5; 9 nucleotides match TRBD2. Germline CDR1 SGHRS, CDR2 YFSETQ. This CDR3 contains 13 residues. Trimming cost V 6 bases and J 5 bases; bases outside gene matches: 5. CDR3: CASTRTSVETQYF. The CDR3 DNA reads TGCGCCAGCACCCGGACTAGCGTTGAGACCCAGTACTTC.

This chain joins TRBV5-1 and TRBJ1-4, with TRBD1 as a possible D gene (5 bases). Germline loops: CDR1 SGHRS, CDR2 YFSETQ. This CDR3 is 16 amino acids long. Trimming took off 2 bases at V and 0 bases at J, with 11 bases between the two ends. Here the CDR3 DNA reads TGCGCCAGCAGCTTCCGTACAGGCGCAACTAATGAAAAACTGTTTTTT. It yields the protein CASSFRTGATNEKLFF. The variable domain in full, with the rest retrieved from reference TRBV5-1 and TRBJ1-4, is KAGVTQTPRYLIKTRGQQVTLSCSPISGHRSVSWYQQTPGQGLQFLFEYFSETQRNKGNFPGRFSGRQFSNSRSEMNVSTLELGDSALYLCASSFRTGATNEKLFFGSGTQLSVL.

The CDR3 loop is CASSIPSRGRTEAFF. The CDR3 DNA sequence: TGTGCCAGTAGTATCCCCTCCAGGGGAAGAACTGAAGCTTTCTTT. The chain is built from TRBV19 and TRBJ1-1, with D possibly matching TRBD1 (6 bases). CDR3 length equals 15 residues. The V gene lost 3 bases and the J gene lost 5 bases, with 16 bases spanning the gap. The germline V gene has CDR1 LNHDA and CDR2 SQIVND (reference sequence).

This clone was observed a few times. The chain uses TRBV6-5 and TRBJ2-7; D not certain. Looked up from germline, CDR1 is MNHEY and CDR2 is SVGAGI. The CDR3 consists of 16 residues. Trimming removed 2 bases at V and 2 bases at J, with 16 bases between. This CDR3 reads CASSYPDSSWAYEQYF. The DNA of the CDR3 is TGTGCCAGCAGTTACCCCGACTCCTCGTGGGCCTACGAGCAGTACTTC.

The chain joins TRBV19 to TRBJ2-3; D is possibly TRBD1 (6 bases). The length of the CDR3 is 15 residues. Germline lookup yields CDR1 LNHDA and CDR2 SQIVND (reference sequence). Trimming removed 5 bases from V and 2 bases from J, with 14 bases in between. CDR3 in amino acids: CASSFSGTYTDTQYF. Written as DNA, the CDR3 is TGTGCCAGTAGTTTTTCCGGGACATACACAGATACGCAGTATTTT.

The sample holds a few counts of this clone. This sequence joins TRBV30 and TRBJ1-3; D might be TRBD1 (5 bases). The CDR3 is made up of 15 amino acids. Germline CDR1 GTSNPN, CDR2 SVGIG (reference sequence). V was cut by 2 bases and J by 0 bases, with 11 bases left in between. This CDR3 is CAWSLGATSGNTIYF. The CDR3 coding sequence is TGTGCCTGGAGTCTAGGGGCGACCTCTGGAAACACCATATATTTT.

The sample holds a few counts of this clone. The chain employs TRBV7-8 and TRBJ2-3, with D tentatively TRBD2 (6 bases). Trimming pared 5 bases from V and 0 bases from J, leaving 18 bases between. Germline CDR1 and CDR2: SGHVS and FQNEAQ. The CDR3 totals 17 residues. CDR3 amino acids: CASSISSGLSSTDTQYF. For the CDR3, the DNA is TGTGCCAGCAGCATCTCCAGCGGGTTATCTAGCACAGATACGCAGTATTTT.

V usage is TRBV10-3 and J usage is TRBJ2-3; 8 nucleotides line up with TRBD2. After removal of 2 bases from V and 6 bases from J, the junction contained 7 bases not matched to a gene. CDR1 ENHRY and CDR2 SYGVKD come from the germline V gene. This CDR3 has 15 amino acids. For the CDR3, the DNA is TGTGCCATCAGTGAGAAGGGAATAGCGGGGGATACGCAGTATTTT. This sequence encodes CAISEKGIAGDTQYF.

This clone came up a few times. CDR3: CASSLAGTGGAYEQYF. The DNA of the CDR3 is TGTGCCAGCAGCTTAGCAGGGACAGGGGGGGCCTACGAGCAGTACTTC. The chain couples TRBV7-6 to TRBJ2-7; 11 bases are a match to TRBD1. The germline V gene encodes CDR1 SGHVS and CDR2 FNYEAQ. The CDR3 is 16 amino acids. V lost 0 bases and J lost 2; bases outside the gene matches: 3.

This chain uses TRBV29-1 with TRBJ2-1, with D possibly matching TRBD2 (5 bases). V lost 6 bases and J 7 bases, leaving 19 bases between the germline ends. This CDR3 has 14 residues. Germline CDR1 is SQVTM and CDR2 is ANQGSEA. The DNA of the CDR3 is TGCAGCGTCACGGCGACGGGGAGAGGTAATGAGCAGTTCTTC. Translation gives CSVTATGRGNEQFF.

This clone was counted between two and nine times. The DNA of the CDR3 is TGCGCCAGCAGCCAAGATCGGAGGGGGGGCTACGAGCAGTACTTC. It yields the protein CASSQDRRGGYEQYF. The genes are TRBV4-1 and TRBJ2-7; TRBD2 might be the D (7 bases). Germline V gene lookup returns CDR1 MGHRA and CDR2 YSYEKL. The V gene lost 0 bases and the J gene lost 3 bases, with 12 bases spanning the gap. CDR3 size: 15 residues.

The V call is TRBV2, the J call TRBJ2-5; TRBD1 agrees at 8 bases. The CDR3 length is 14 residues. The V gene end was trimmed by 8 bases and the J gene end by 5 bases; junction bases not matched to a gene: 10. Germline CDR1 and CDR2: SNHLY and FYNNEI. The DNA of the CDR3 is TGTGCCAGCTCCGGGACAGGAAAGGGGGAGACCCAGTACTTC. Residues: CASSGTGKGETQYF.

This clone has a handful of counts. The chain uses TRBV20-1 and TRBJ2-7, with D unclear. Trimming pared 5 bases from V and 4 bases from J, leaving 9 bases between. The CDR3 contains 11 residues. CDR1 DFQATT and CDR2 SNEGSKA come from the germline V gene (reference sequence). CDR3 DNA: TGCAGTGCTCCTCAACTTTACGAGCAGTACTTC. This translates into CSAPQLYEQYF.

This clone came up a few times. The V and J genes are TRBV6-1 and TRBJ2-3; 9 bases agree with TRBD1. The germline gives CDR1 MNHNS, CDR2 SASEGT. The CDR3 contains 15 residues. Trimming took 5 bases from V and 2 from J; bases not matched to a gene: 5. The CDR3 loop is CASSQDRGNTDTQYF. The CDR3 DNA follows: TGTGCCAGCAGTCAGGACAGGGGCAACACAGATACGCAGTATTTT.

A few counts support this clone. This sequence joins TRBV19 and TRBJ2-3; D perhaps matches TRBD1 (6 bases). Trimming stripped 4 bases from V and 5 bases from J, with 10 bases between. This CDR3 spans 13 amino acids. The germline V gene has CDR1 LNHDA and CDR2 SQIVND (reference sequence). The DNA for the CDR3 is TGTGCCAGTAGTAGGGGGCGTGGAGATACGCAGTATTTT. Protein: CASSRGRGDTQYF.

J is TRBJ2-6 and V is TRBV10-3; 8 bases align to TRBD1. This CDR3 contains 19 residues. The germline CDR1 and CDR2 sequences are ENHRY and SYGVKD. With V trimmed by 4 bases and J by 0 bases, 11 bases remained unmatched. CDR3 sequence: CAISGGGQALISGANVLTF. In nucleotides, the CDR3 is TGTGCCATCAGTGGAGGGGGACAGGCCCTAATCTCTGGGGCCAACGTCCTGACTTTC.

The chain employs TRBV2 and TRBJ2-7; 9 nucleotides align to TRBD1. Germline V gene sequence: CDR1 SNHLY, CDR2 FYNNEI. This CDR3 has 14 amino acids. J lost 7 bases, V lost 6 bases, and 10 bases had no gene match. CDR3 residues: CASRLDRGDQEQYF. The CDR3 DNA reads as TGTGCCAGCAGGCTGGACAGGGGCGATCAGGAGCAGTACTTC.

This clone has only a few counts. The chain has TRBV5-1 and TRBJ2-5, with D possibly TRBD2 on 5 matching bases. Germline V gene data show CDR1 as SGHRS and CDR2 as YFSETQ. CDR3 size: 14 residues. V lost 2 bases to trimming and J lost 5 bases, with 13 bases between them. DNA for the CDR3: TGCGCCAGCAGCTTAGGAGGTTGGGAGGAGACCCAGTACTTC. Protein product: CASSLGGWEETQYF. Drawing the rest from reference TRBV5-1 and TRBJ2-5, the complete variable domain is KAGVTQTPRYLIKTRGQQVTLSCSPISGHRSVSWYQQTPGQGLQFLFEYFSETQRNKGNFPGRFSGRQFSNSRSEMNVSTLELGDSALYLCASSLGGWEETQYFGPGTRLLVL.

The chain joins TRBV5-1 to TRBJ2-7; D gene ambiguous. V was pared by 0 bases and J by 6 bases, with 7 bases between. Germline CDR1 reads SGHRS; CDR2 reads YFSETQ. This CDR3 comprises 12 residues. CDR3 sequence (DNA): TGCGCCAGCAGCTTGGCAGACACCGAGCAGTACTTC. Protein sequence: CASSLADTEQYF.

The rearrangement links TRBV6-1 to TRBJ1-1; no clear D gene. Germline CDR1 is MNHNS and CDR2 is SASEGT. V lost 2 bases and J lost 0, with 7 bases in between. The CDR3 spans 14 residues. The CDR3 is CASSEFGVNTEAFF. The CDR3 DNA sequence: TGTGCCAGCAGTGAATTCGGAGTGAACACTGAAGCTTTCTTT.

The genes are TRBV18 and TRBJ2-7, with 7 nucleotides matching TRBD1. The CDR3 has 16 residues. V lost 3 bases, J lost 5 bases, and 13 bases stayed unmatched. Germline CDR1 reads KGHSH; CDR2 reads LQKENI. DNA for the CDR3: TGTGCCAGCTCACCTGGCACCGGGACAGCACTTAACGAGCAGTACTTC. This codes for CASSPGTGTALNEQYF.

This clone was detected a few times. This chain connects TRBV5-1 to TRBJ1-2; 7 bases are a match to TRBD1. The V segment lost 9 bases and the J segment 5 bases; nucleotides outside the gene matches: 10. The CDR3 sequence is 13 residues long. From germline, CDR1 is SGHRS and CDR2 YFSETQ. The CDR3 region has the DNA TGCGCCACCCGGGAGGGGGCCGGGTATGGCTACACCTTC. Protein product: CATREGAGYGYTF. Drawing the rest from reference TRBV5-1 and TRBJ1-2, the complete variable domain is KAGVTQTPRYLIKTRGQQVTLSCSPISGHRSVSWYQQTPGQGLQFLFEYFSETQRNKGNFPGRFSGRQFSNSRSEMNVSTLELGDSALYLCATREGAGYGYTFGSGTRLTVV.

This clone was counted between two and nine times. The V and J genes are TRBV4-1 and TRBJ1-4, with 8 bases identical to TRBD1. Trimming cost V 0 bases and J 4 bases; bases outside gene matches: 7. The CDR3 spans 17 residues. CDR1 MGHRA and CDR2 YSYEKL come from the germline V gene. The CDR3 DNA follows: TGCGCCAGCAGCCAAGATGAACAGGGGGAATATAATGAAAAACTGTTTTTT. Amino acids: CASSQDEQGEYNEKLFF.

This clone was seen more than once but under ten times. The J gene is TRBJ1-4, the V gene TRBV6-1; TRBD1 is a possible D gene (6 bases). CDR1 is MNHNS, CDR2 SASEGT, per germline. Trimming removed 6 bases from V and 3 bases from J, with 11 bases in between. The CDR3 covers 14 residues. Here the CDR3 reads CASSYRVSNEKLFF. The CDR3, as DNA: TGTGCCAGCAGCTACAGGGTATCTAATGAAAAACTGTTTTTT.

This chain links TRBV7-2 with TRBJ2-1, with D possibly being TRBD2 (6 bases). The CDR3 has 15 residues. The germline V gene encodes CDR1 SGHTA and CDR2 FQGNSA. V lost 5 bases, J lost 5 bases, and 16 bases lay in between. In nucleotides, the CDR3 is TGTGCCAGCAGCCCGAGACCAGGGACTGACAATGAGCAGTTCTTC. This sequence encodes CASSPRPGTDNEQFF. The full variable domain, completed using reference TRBV7-2 and TRBJ2-1, is GAGVSQSPSNKVTEKGKDVELRCDPISGHTALYWYRQSLGQGLEFLIYFQGNSAPDKSGLPSDRFSAERTGGSVSTLTIQRTQQEDSAVYLCASSPRPGTDNEQFFGPGTRLTVL.